In its sample, the clone carrying this T cell receptor (beta chain) was seen once. Sequencing was performed with immunoSEQ multiplex PCR; in TCRdb, only in-frame clones are kept and a portion is missing. Of about 13,000 clones in the sample, roughly 78% were seen once. The sample is drawn from a study of T cell repertoires in ileal Crohn's disease. As to time point: neoterminal ileum biopsy at postoperative endoscopy, about 6 months after surgery. V lost 5 bases and J lost 4, with 14 bases in between. Germline CDR1 SQVTM, CDR2 ANQGSEA. The CDR3 is 13 residues long. This TCR derives from an adult with Crohn's disease. This chain connects TRBV29-1 to TRBJ1-1; possible D gene TRBD1, 5 bases. The specimen was ileal tissue. The DNA of the CDR3 is TGCAGCGTTCATCAGGGACTTGGCACTGAAGCTTTCTTT. Amino acid sequence: CSVHQGLGTEAFF.